This T cell receptor beta chain is from a study of cytomegalovirus exposure and HLA in healthy donors (dated by TCRdb to the late 2010s). Study-wide context: According to an earlier analysis of 450 to 650 of the donors, about 179 million T cells yielded 120 million or so unique TCR beta sequences and about 300 Gb of sequence data. Roughly 300 gigabases of sequencing data and approximately 91 million unique TCR sequences made up an early release that covered around 640 HLA-typed donors. Of the roughly 430 genotyped donors, approximately 80% fell in the genetic ancestry cluster associated with self-reported Caucasian donors. The aim of the study was to test whether cataloging public T cell receptors could identify signatures of past pathogen exposure. The study profiled the T cell repertoires of fewer than 850 subjects by immunosequencing and related them to cytomegalovirus serostatus. A separate validation cohort of 90 to 150 different subjects was used in addition to the roughly 620-subject first cohort. The study combined high-throughput TCR immunosequencing, statistical association of individual TCRs with disease status, and machine learning to predict cytomegalovirus infection status. A later analysis re-analyzed previously published TCR beta repertoires from 500 to 700 donors and added high-resolution HLA genotyping to study TCR occurrence patterns. The later analysis used no new phenotypic data to find candidate immune exposures, relying instead on TCR beta sequences and their occurrence across donors. An earlier analysis of roughly 580 of the donors used high-throughput TCR beta sequencing to judge whether each TCR beta V gene segment behaved as functional or pseudogenic. Donor age, sex, ethnicity and CMV serostatus were compiled alongside the repertoire data. A later genetic analysis used genome-wide SNP genotypes for about 60% of the roughly 700 donors, treating that subset as a discovery cohort. Every discovery cohort repertoire had been produced on one sequencing platform. Both class I and class II loci were covered by HLA typing, at four-digit resolution. The number of typed donors differed by locus: about 629-630 for A, B, C, DRB1 and DQB1; 500 to 550 for DQA1; 600 to 610 for DPA1; and about 470 for DPB1. Four to six DR-DQ haplotypes were handled as single units for association and clustering, since linkage in the cohort was strong. On average, 235,054 unique TCR beta nucleotide sequences were sequenced per donor among 398 genotyped donors of the cohort, with about 19% of those sequences being non-productive.

The investigation overall reported the following: Because HLA typing was unavailable for some donors at each locus, only the typed subset was used in association tests. While some public TCRs were present in many individuals, most TCR sequences turned up only very rarely across donors. In a later analysis, the rate of TCR association differed among HLA loci, with DRB1 alleles having the most associated TCRs and HLA-C alleles having the fewest. According to a later analysis, parvovirus B19, influenza, CMV and Epstein-Barr virus appeared linked to several top co-occurrence clusters. The authors suggested that the approach could potentially be extended to other disease states and immunological phenotypes. At a false discovery rate of 0.05, a later analysis linked some 18,000 TCR beta sequences to specific HLA alleles. In an earlier analysis of 587 of the donors, most TCR beta V segments appeared in productive rearrangements about 90% or about 30% of the time, broadly matching IMGT annotations. Fewer than 20 rarely observed V segments, including chromosome 9 orphons, were excluded from the earlier analysis of about 610 of the donors because counts were too low. In vitro tests confirmed that a few of the cytomegalovirus-associated TCR beta chains recognize cytomegalovirus antigens. The classifier was reported to diagnose cytomegalovirus status with high specificity and sensitivity in both the original and validation cohorts. A later genetic analysis associated a missense DCLRE1C variant with V-gene and J-gene trimming of TCR beta chains, and an independent cohort replicated the association. A further reported finding was that TCR beta sequences accurately predicted the HLA-A and HLA-B alleles for most subjects in the first cohort. A cluster of highly shared sequence variants was judged likely to represent a technical artifact of the sequencing pipeline. The 87-base-pair reads could not distinguish some IMGT-functional V segments, including TRBV6-2 and TRBV6-3, so those segments were excluded. Correlated functional status among segregating V segments might be attributable to linkage disequilibrium, but an unknown experimental factor could not be ruled out. CMV serostatus was the only immune exposure information available for the cohort. In a later analysis, HLA-associated TCR beta chains showed more clonal expansion and lower generation probabilities than non-associated chains that were equally common. A later genetic analysis reported fewer N-insertions in productive TCRs among donors in an Asian-associated ancestry cluster than the roughly 650-donor mean. Presence/absence analyses assumed roughly uniform sequencing depth across donors, an assumption that may not hold. The study gave a list of under 200 TCR beta chains associated with cytomegalovirus. Most CMV-associated TCR beta chains appeared to be HLA-restricted in a later analysis, and the HLA associations seemed to be driven largely by CMV exposure. This cohort had only TCR beta chains sequenced, and the lack of alpha or paired-chain data limited which features could be detected. When HLA alleles, especially DR and DQ, strongly co-occurred, TCR associations were difficult to assign to individual alleles.

In this sample, this clone turned up once. What antigen it recognizes has not been identified. No clone much larger than this one lies a single base away; base qualities are absent. In total, just over 650 healthy bone marrow donors made up the cohort. Cohort members were all nominally healthy when sampled, although unrecorded immune exposures were likely present. The donor was CMV seronegative and belonged to the group of under 400 seronegative cohort members. A peripheral blood sample was collected from each donor, and TCR beta sequencing was performed on peripheral blood mononuclear cells. Genomic DNA was extracted from the blood cell samples with the Qiagen DNeasy Blood Extraction Kit. Germline trimming: 9 bases from V, 6 bases from J; junction bases outside gene matches: 15. According to the germline V gene, CDR1 reads MDHEN and CDR2 reads SYDVKM. The CDR3 runs 17 amino acids, cysteine and phenylalanine included. The CDR3 DNA has 51 bases and is translated from base 1.

The method behind the library was the immunoSEQ multiplex PCR assay. For the multiplex PCR, a mixture combining 60 forward primers for TCR Vbeta segments and 13 reverse primers for TCR Jbeta segments was used. A multiplex PCR assay on genomic DNA amplified the CDR3 region of rearranged TCR beta genes. The Illumina HiSeq System was used to sequence the amplified TCR beta libraries as 87-base-pair reads. As for how the authors treated the data: In a later analysis, 70 million to 95 million unique TCR beta chains were counted across the roughly 700 repertoires, and about 9.9 million of these chains were shared by at least two donors. Raw reads were error-corrected and collapsed into unique sequences by a nearest-neighbor algorithm in which closely related sequences were merged to remove PCR and sequencing errors. Alignment of CDR3 sequences to IMGT reference sequences was used to assign V, D and J gene segments. Each retained sequence needed at least a six-nucleotide match to both a V gene segment and a J gene segment. A rearrangement was called productive if the CDR3 had no stop codons and remained in frame with V and J, and every other rearrangement was called non-productive. Following IMGT convention, CDR3 was defined as the stretch from the second conserved V-encoded cysteine up to the conserved J-encoded phenylalanine. The earlier analysis of 450 to 750 of the donors excluded any sequence lacking an unambiguous match to a single V gene segment. An earlier analysis of roughly 590 of the donors called V segments functional above 56.7% productive rearrangements and segregating when the between-donor standard deviation exceeded 5%. A statistical classification framework was built for diagnosing cytomegalovirus status from the catalog of TCR beta chain sequences. In a later analysis, V and J genes were assigned by comparing TCR nucleotide sequences against IMGT/GENE-DB human TR gene sequences. In a later analysis, CDR3 sequences and most-parsimonious VDJ recombination scenarios were assigned using the TCRdist pipeline. In a later analysis, each TCR beta chain was defined by its CDR3 amino acid sequence together with its V-gene family, and reads lacking a unique V-gene family were excluded. As a way to deal with suspected cross-contamination and a sequencing artifact, a later analysis dropped 500 to 700 nucleotide sequences that were highly shared and had low generation probability. In a later analysis, a clonal expansion index was calculated for each public chain from normalized within-repertoire ranks of inferred template counts. In a later analysis, generation probabilities were computed with a VDJ recombination model fitted to out-of-frame rearrangements, and the resulting probabilities were checked against IGoR. In a later analysis, TCR-TCR, TCR-HLA and TCR-CMV co-occurrence was scored with hypergeometric tests, and a repertoire-size bias correction was applied to TCR pairs. A later analysis estimated false discovery rates by permuting HLA or CMV assignments 20 times. A later analysis grouped co-occurring TCRs with DBSCAN, adding TCRdist sequence similarity when clustering within HLA-allele-positive subsets. Repertoires with fewer than 30,000 or more than 120,000 public chains, plus five repertoires with anomalous nucleotide sharing, were excluded from co-occurrence clustering. TCRdb limited this immuneACCESS table to in-frame rearrangements with V and J called. A share of clones is missing; checked studies link under half to unresolved V genes, and the rest is unexplained. V and J calls and clone size are copied from that table; D and trimming were computed from the DNA. The sample data list 65,000 to 85,000 clones, and about nine tenths of these were observed just once. The top ten clones comprise roughly 2% of the sample.

The receptor chain draws on TRBV28 and TRBJ2-2; 11 central nucleotides agree with TRBD2. The sequence was obtained from a woman aged 25 to 39 in good health and CMV-seronegative. The source material was PBMCs. The nucleotide sequence reads TGTGCCAGAGAGACCTCCTCTAGCGGGAGGCCCCCCGGGGAGCTGTTTTTT. Its translation reads: CARETSSSGRPPGELFF. Extended through the reference TRBV28 and TRBJ2-2 proteins, this CDR3 yields the full variable domain: DVKVTQSSRYLVKRTGEKVFLECVQDMDHENMFWYRQDPGLGLRLIYFSYDVKMKEKGDIPEGYSVSREKKERFSLILESASTNQTSMYLCARETSSSGRPPGELFFGEGSRLTVL.